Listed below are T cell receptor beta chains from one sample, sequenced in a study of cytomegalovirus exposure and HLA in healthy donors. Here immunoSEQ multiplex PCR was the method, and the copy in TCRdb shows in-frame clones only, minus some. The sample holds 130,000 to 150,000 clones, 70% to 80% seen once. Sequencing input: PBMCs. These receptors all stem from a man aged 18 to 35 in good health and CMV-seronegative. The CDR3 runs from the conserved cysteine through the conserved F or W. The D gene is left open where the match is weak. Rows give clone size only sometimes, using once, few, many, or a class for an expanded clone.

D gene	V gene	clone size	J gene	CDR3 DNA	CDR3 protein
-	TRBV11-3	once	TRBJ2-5	TGTGCCAGCAGCCAAGGGGGTGCACGGGAGACCCAGTACTTC	CASSQGGARETQYF
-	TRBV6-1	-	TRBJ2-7	TGTGCCAGCAGTGAAATTATAGACGAGCAGTACTTC	CASSEIIDEQYF
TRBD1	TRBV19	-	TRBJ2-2	TGTGCCAGTAGTACGGGGACAGGGGGTACCGGGGAGCTGTTTTTT	CASSTGTGGTGELFF
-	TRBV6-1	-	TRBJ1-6	TGTGCCAGCAGTGAAGCGAGGGAGGGGTCACGTTTTGTATATAATTCACCCCTCCACTTT	CASSEAREGSRFVYNSPLHF
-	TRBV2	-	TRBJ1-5	TGTGCCAGCCGTGCGGGGGACGGCAATCAGCCCCAGCATTTT	CASRAGDGNQPQHF
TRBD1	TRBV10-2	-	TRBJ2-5	TGCGCCAGCAGTGGCCCGGGACAGGGAGAAAAGACCCAGTACTTC	CASSGPGQGEKTQYF
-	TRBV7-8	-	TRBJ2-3	TGTGCCAGCAGCTTAGGAGGCGGGATCTCGAAAGATACGCAGTATTTT	CASSLGGGISKDTQYF
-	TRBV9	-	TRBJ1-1	TGTGCCAGCAGCGTCGGAGTTGGCACTGAAGCTTTCTTT	CASSVGVGTEAFF
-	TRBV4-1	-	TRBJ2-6	TGCGCCAGCAGCCAAGATACAGGCTTCTCTGGGGCCAACGTCCTGACTTTC	CASSQDTGFSGANVLTF
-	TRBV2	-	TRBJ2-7	TGTGCCAGCAGTGAAGTTACTTACGAGCAGTACTTC	CASSEVTYEQYF
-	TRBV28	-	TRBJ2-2	TGTGCCAGTTGTACAGGGTTTTTCACCGGGGAGCTGTTTTTT	CASCTGFFTGELFF
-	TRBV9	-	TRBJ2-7	TGTGCCAGCAGCGTAGCAGCACCTCGAACAGGAGAACCCTCCTACGAGCAGTACTTC	CASSVAAPRTGEPSYEQYF
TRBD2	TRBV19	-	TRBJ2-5	TGTGCCAGTAGTGAAACCGGGACTAGCGGGGTAGAGACCCAGTACTTC	CASSETGTSGVETQYF
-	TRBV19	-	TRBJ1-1	TGTGCCAGTAGTCTGGGACTCATGAACACTGAAGCTTTCTTT	CASSLGLMNTEAFF
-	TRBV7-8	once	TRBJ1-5	TGTGCCAGCAGCCCCCGACGGGGGGTCGATCAGCCCCAGCATTTT	CASSPRRGVDQPQHF
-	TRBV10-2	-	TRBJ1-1	TGCGCCAGCAGTGAGAGTGGCACGGGAGGTGAAGCTTTCTTT	CASSESGTGGEAFF
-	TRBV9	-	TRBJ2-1	TGTGCCAGCAGCCCAGGGGTTCAGGGGTACAATGAGCAGTTCTTC	CASSPGVQGYNEQFF
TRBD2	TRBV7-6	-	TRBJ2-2	TGTGCCAGCAGCCCGTGGGGGGGAGGAACCGGGGAGCTGTTTTTT	CASSPWGGGTGELFF
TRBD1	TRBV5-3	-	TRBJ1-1	TGTGCCAGAAGCTTGGCACAGGGGAGGTTCACTGAAGCTTTCTTT	CARSLAQGRFTEAFF
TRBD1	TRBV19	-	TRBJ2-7	TGTGCCAGTAGTAGGACAGGCAGCTCCTACGAGCAGTACTTC	CASSRTGSSYEQYF
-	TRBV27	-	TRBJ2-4	TGTGCCAGCAGTTCCTACCAAGATCTACAGGGGCGGGGGGACATTCAGTACTTC	CASSSYQDLQGRGDIQYF
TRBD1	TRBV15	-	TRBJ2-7	TGTGCCACCAGCAGAGGGTCACAGGGGGTACCCTACGAGCAGTACTTC	CATSRGSQGVPYEQYF